The rows below give T cell receptor beta chains drawn from one sample of a study of blood T cell repertoires in COVID-19. The method was immunoSEQ multiplex PCR; TCRdb's version includes in-frame clones alone and lacks a portion of them. The data contain 100,000 to 150,000 clones, approximately 90% of them seen just once; the ten biggest clones take up 4.3%. The sequenced sample consisted of peripheral blood. The origin of the receptors is a man aged 55 to 70 with COVID-19, enrolled during active disease. CDR3s include the opening cysteine and the closing phenylalanine or tryptophan. The D gene is left open where the match is weak. Where a row states a size, it is once, few, many or the class of an expanded clone; other rows omit it.

v_call: TRBV13; clone_size: -; j_call: TRBJ1-6; d_call: -; cdr3_aa: CASKLGQRNSPLHF; cdr3_nt: TGTGCCAGCAAGCTCGGACAGCGTAATTCACCCCTCCACTTT
v_call: TRBV7-9; clone_size: -; j_call: TRBJ2-5; d_call: TRBD1; cdr3_aa: CASSSSGGAVMVTQYF; cdr3_nt: TGTGCCAGCAGCTCCTCAGGGGGCGCGGTGATGGTGACCCAGTACTTC
v_call: TRBV2; clone_size: -; j_call: TRBJ2-7; d_call: TRBD2; cdr3_aa: CASTGTRSKNEQYF; cdr3_nt: TGTGCCAGCACAGGGACTAGGTCGAAGAACGAGCAGTACTTC
v_call: TRBV19; clone_size: -; j_call: TRBJ1-2; d_call: -; cdr3_aa: CASRTLGGGYTF; cdr3_nt: TGTGCCAGTCGCACCTTGGGGGGTGGCTACACCTTC
v_call: TRBV29-1; clone_size: few; j_call: TRBJ1-2; d_call: -; cdr3_aa: CSVGSGPRAYGYTF; cdr3_nt: TGCAGCGTTGGGTCCGGGCCCAGGGCCTATGGCTACACCTTC
v_call: TRBV7-8; clone_size: -; j_call: TRBJ2-5; d_call: -; cdr3_aa: CASSETRVAETQYF; cdr3_nt: TGTGCCAGCAGCGAAACCAGGGTTGCAGAGACCCAGTACTTC
v_call: TRBV6-5; clone_size: -; j_call: TRBJ1-1; d_call: -; cdr3_aa: CASSYFYGNTEAFF; cdr3_nt: TGTGCCAGCAGTTACTTCTATGGGAACACTGAAGCTTTCTTT
v_call: TRBV12-3/TRBV12-4; clone_size: once; j_call: TRBJ2-1; d_call: -; cdr3_aa: CASSSNWEQFF; cdr3_nt: TGTGCCAGCAGTTCCAACTGGGAGCAGTTCTTC
v_call: TRBV2; clone_size: -; j_call: TRBJ1-4; d_call: -; cdr3_aa: CASSEDNSAFEEKLFF; cdr3_nt: TGTGCCAGCAGTGAAGATAACAGTGCGTTTGAAGAAAAACTGTTTTTT
v_call: TRBV5-6; clone_size: -; j_call: TRBJ2-5; d_call: -; cdr3_aa: CASSLEQYQETQYF; cdr3_nt: TGTGCCAGCAGCTTGGAACAGTACCAAGAGACCCAGTACTTC
v_call: TRBV5-8; clone_size: -; j_call: TRBJ2-4; d_call: TRBD1; cdr3_aa: CASSADRGILLAKNIQYF; cdr3_nt: TGTGCCAGCAGCGCGGACAGGGGGATACTTCTGGCCAAAAACATTCAGTACTTC
v_call: TRBV6-5; clone_size: -; j_call: TRBJ2-5; d_call: TRBD1; cdr3_aa: CATRQGIQETQYF; cdr3_nt: TGTGCCACCCGACAGGGTATCCAAGAGACCCAGTACTTC
v_call: TRBV7-6; clone_size: -; j_call: TRBJ2-7; d_call: TRBD1; cdr3_aa: CASSLRTGGPYEQYF; cdr3_nt: TGTGCCAGCAGCCTCCGGACAGGGGGCCCCTACGAGCAGTACTTC
v_call: TRBV5-1; clone_size: -; j_call: TRBJ2-1; d_call: -; cdr3_aa: CASSFGGRDEQFF; cdr3_nt: TGCGCCAGCAGCTTCGGGGGGCGCGATGAGCAGTTCTTC
v_call: TRBV19; clone_size: -; j_call: TRBJ2-6; d_call: TRBD1; cdr3_aa: CASTGTGSSGANVLTF; cdr3_nt: TGTGCCAGTACTGGGACAGGATCCTCTGGGGCCAACGTCCTGACTTTC
v_call: TRBV7-2; clone_size: -; j_call: TRBJ1-5; d_call: TRBD1; cdr3_aa: CASSSGQGGQPQHF; cdr3_nt: TGTGCCAGCAGCTCGGGACAGGGGGGCCAGCCCCAGCATTTT
v_call: TRBV2; clone_size: -; j_call: TRBJ1-2; d_call: -; cdr3_aa: CASSEISRGDYGYTF; cdr3_nt: TGTGCCAGCAGTGAAATTTCTCGAGGAGACTATGGCTACACCTTC